The 20 T cell receptor beta chains in this list originate from one sample, sequenced in a study of T cell changes during pregnancy in multiple sclerosis. Sequenced by immunoSEQ multiplex PCR; TCRdb stores in-frame clones only, minus some. Counted here are some 30,000 clones, about 91% occurring once; the ten biggest clones make up 4% to 6%. Here the sequenced sample was peripheral blood, taken in the first trimester of pregnancy. These receptors came from a female donor in good health, enrolled as a control in a pregnancy study.

This chain connects TRBV7-9 to TRBJ1-1, with 9 bases aligning to TRBD1. The CDR3 spans 14 residues. Germline trimming cut 5 bases from V and 5 bases from J; bases unmatched to any gene: 6. Per germline, CDR1 SEHNR and CDR2 FQNEAQ (reference sequence). The CDR3 sequence: CASSDDRGWTEAFF. The CDR3 DNA sequence: TGTGCCAGCAGCGACGACAGGGGGTGGACTGAAGCTTTCTTT.

The rearrangement uses TRBV29-1 and TRBJ2-1, with 7 positions matching TRBD2. Unmatched junction bases numbered 11, after V lost 5 bases and J lost 4 bases. Germline V gene sequence: CDR1 SQVTM, CDR2 ANQGSEA. CDR3 length: 15 residues. For the CDR3, the DNA is TGCAGCGTTCGCGACGCCGGGACTACTTACAATGAGCAGTTCTTC. It is translated as CSVRDAGTTYNEQFF.

The chain couples TRBV30 to TRBJ2-5, with TRBD1 as a possible D gene (5 bases). V was cut by 3 bases and J by 2 bases, with 10 bases left in between. The germline CDR1 and CDR2 sequences are GTSNPN and SVGIG (reference sequence). The CDR3 extends over 13 amino acids. The CDR3 DNA reads as TGTGCCTGGAGGTGGGGCCTACAAGAGACCCAGTACTTC. Protein sequence: CAWRWGLQETQYF. Filled out from reference TRBV30 and TRBJ2-5, the complete variable domain reads SQTIHQWPATLVQPVGSPLSLECTVEGTSNPNLYWYRQAAGRGLQLLFYSVGIGQISSEVPQNLSASRPQDRQFILSSKKLLLSDSGFYLCAWRWGLQETQYFGPGTRLLVL.

V usage is TRBV5-1 and J usage is TRBJ2-5; 12 bases align to TRBD2. After removal of 4 bases from V and 1 base from J, the junction contained 5 bases not matched to a gene. The CDR3 totals 16 residues. From germline, CDR1 is SGHRS and CDR2 YFSETQ. The CDR3, as DNA: TGCGCCAGCAGCCCCGGACTAGCGGGGATCCAAGAGACCCAGTACTTC. Amino acid sequence: CASSPGLAGIQETQYF.

This chain links TRBV9 with TRBJ2-7; 9 bases are shared with TRBD1. The CDR3 consists of 14 residues. The V gene's germline CDR1 is SGDLS and CDR2 YYNGEE. V shed 4 bases and J 2 bases; nucleotides not matched to a gene: 4. CDR3: CASSLGQGAYEQYF. Written as DNA, the CDR3 is TGTGCCAGCAGCTTGGGACAGGGCGCCTACGAGCAGTACTTC.

The J gene is TRBJ2-7, the V gene TRBV5-4; no reliable D call. The CDR3 runs 13 residues. The V end lost 1 base, the J end lost 2 bases, and 7 bases lay between the germline ends. Germline values: CDR1 SGHNT, CDR2 YYREEE (reference sequence). The CDR3 protein is CASSLSITYEQYF. The CDR3 nucleotides are TGTGCCAGCAGCTTGTCTATAACCTACGAGCAGTACTTC.

The rearrangement joins TRBV27 to TRBJ1-2, with TRBD1 matching 7 bases. CDR1 and CDR2 (germline): MNHEY, SMNVEV (reference sequence). The CDR3 extends over 14 amino acids. V dropped 3 bases and J dropped 2; count of bases not matched to a gene: 3. CDR3 sequence reads: CASSFLDRNYGYTF. The CDR3 DNA follows: TGTGCCAGCAGTTTTTTGGACAGGAACTATGGCTACACCTTC.

The V call is TRBV20-1, the J call TRBJ2-7; no clear D. Germline-derived CDR1 and CDR2 are DFQATT and SNEGSKA (reference sequence). V was shortened by 2 bases and J by 1 base, with 3 bases between the two germline ends. The CDR3 is 11 residues long. CDR3 amino acids: CSARLSYEQYF. CDR3 sequence (DNA): TGCAGTGCTAGACTTTCCTACGAGCAGTACTTC.

The chain is built from TRBV19 and TRBJ1-2, with 11 nucleotides matching TRBD1. CDR1 and CDR2 from the germline V gene are LNHDA and SQIVND (reference sequence). Germline trimming cut 3 bases from V and 7 bases from J; bases unmatched to any gene: 7. This CDR3 has 15 residues. Written as DNA, the CDR3 is TGTGCCAGTAGTATTGGCGGACAGGGGGCGCTTGGCTACACCTTC. It is translated as CASSIGGQGALGYTF.

The chain carries TRBV6-6 and TRBJ2-5; 7 bases match TRBD2. The CDR3 extends over 12 amino acids. Unmatched junction bases numbered 4, after V lost 8 bases and J lost 4 bases. Germline V gene data show CDR1 as MNHNY and CDR2 as SVGAGI (reference sequence). The CDR3 region has the DNA TGTGCCAGCCAGACTAGCAGAGAGACCCAGTACTTC. Its protein product is CASQTSRETQYF.

The V gene is TRBV19, the J gene TRBJ1-5, with D maybe TRBD1 (5 bases). Trimming cost V 7 bases and J 3 bases, with 16 bases left between them. The CDR3 consists of 15 residues. CDR1 and CDR2 from the germline V gene are LNHDA and SQIVND (reference sequence). CDR3 sequence (DNA): TGTGCCAGTACCCCTTCTTGGGGGGTCAATCAGCCCCAGCATTTT. Protein sequence: CASTPSWGVNQPQHF.

The chain is built from TRBV7-9 and TRBJ1-2, with D tentatively TRBD1 (6 bases). CDR1 and CDR2 (germline): SEHNR, FQNEAQ (reference sequence). V was cut by 5 bases and J by 2 bases, with 15 bases left in between. This CDR3 has 15 amino acids. In DNA, the CDR3 is TGTGCCAGCAGCACTTCCGTTGACAGGAACTATGGCTACACCTTC. Protein: CASSTSVDRNYGYTF.

V usage is TRBV19 and J usage is TRBJ1-5; the match to TRBD1 covers 7 bases. The CDR3 is 14 residues long. Germline lookup yields CDR1 LNHDA and CDR2 SQIVND (reference sequence). V shed 10 bases and J 0 bases; nucleotides not matched to a gene: 6. In DNA form, the CDR3 reads TGTGCCACCGAGGACAGGCGTAGCAATCAGCCCCAGCATTTT. It codes for CATEDRRSNQPQHF.

This sequence joins TRBV5-1 and TRBJ2-7, with TRBD2 matching 13 bases. The junction had 4 bases not matched to a gene; V was cut back by 4 bases and J by 6 bases. This CDR3 is built from 14 residues. Germline loops: CDR1 SGHRS, CDR2 YFSETQ. As DNA, the CDR3 is TGCGCCAGCAGCCGGACTAGCGGGGGAGTCGAGCAGTACTTC. Translation: CASSRTSGGVEQYF.

The V call is TRBV5-1, the J call TRBJ2-1; TRBD2 might be the D (7 bases). Between the trimmed V and J ends, which lost 1 base and 8 bases, there was a span of 10 bases. This CDR3 has 13 amino acids. CDR1 and CDR2 from the germline V gene are SGHRS and YFSETQ. The CDR3 DNA reads TGCGCCAGCAGCTTGAAAGGGGGGGATGAGCAGTTCTTC. It encodes CASSLKGGDEQFF.

This chain connects TRBV11-2 to TRBJ2-4; no definite D call. The CDR3 spans 15 residues. Trimming cost V 1 base and J 0 bases, with 7 bases left between them. Germline values: CDR1 SGHAT, CDR2 FQNNGV. CDR3 residues: CASSLAQLAKNIQYF. The CDR3 bases are TGTGCCAGCAGCTTAGCCCAGTTAGCCAAAAACATTCAGTACTTC.

Only a few counts were recorded for this clone. The chain's CDR3 is CASSPRTGGYEQYF. The CDR3 DNA reads TGTGCCAGCAGCCCGCGGACAGGGGGATACGAGCAGTACTTC. This rearrangement joins TRBV9 to TRBJ2-7, with TRBD1 matching over 10 bases. V trimming: 4 bases; J trimming: 4 bases; junction bases outside the gene matches: 5. Germline CDR1 reads SGDLS; CDR2 reads YYNGEE. The CDR3 length is 14 residues.

The chain couples TRBV2 to TRBJ1-1, with D tentatively TRBD1 (6 bases). Trimming stripped 6 bases from V and 8 bases from J, with 13 bases between. The CDR3 is made up of 12 amino acids. Germline CDR1 and CDR2: SNHLY and FYNNEI. The CDR3 DNA reads as TGTGCCAGCAGGCGAACCGACAGGGAAGCTTTCTTT. Encoded protein: CASRRTDREAFF. Filled out from reference TRBV2 and TRBJ1-1, the complete variable domain reads EPEVTQTPSHQVTQMGQEVILRCVPISNHLYFYWYRQILGQKVEFLVSFYNNEISEKSEIFDDQFSVERPDGSNFTLKIRSTKLEDSAMYFCASRRTDREAFFGQGTRLTVV.

J is TRBJ2-3 and V is TRBV9; D is perhaps TRBD2 (7 bases). The CDR3 runs 17 residues. From germline, CDR1 is SGDLS and CDR2 YYNGEE. V was clipped by 4 bases and J by 0 bases, with 18 bases between them. The CDR3 loop reads CASSPPRGGQSTDTQYF. Here the CDR3 DNA reads TGTGCCAGCAGCCCCCCGCGCGGGGGCCAGAGCACAGATACGCAGTATTTT.

The chain combines TRBV2 with TRBJ1-1; 11 bases line up with TRBD1. The CDR3 covers 16 residues. Germline CDR1 is SNHLY and CDR2 is FYNNEI. Losses at the gene ends were 5 bases for V and 5 bases for J; bases not matched to a gene: 10. CDR3 in DNA: TGTGCCAGCAGTTCGACCGGGACAGGGGGAGGGACTGAAGCTTTCTTT. Encoded protein: CASSSTGTGGGTEAFF.